Below are 30 T cell receptor beta chains sequenced from a single sample in a study of CD8 T cells in ankylosing spondylitis. Via MiXCR, TCRdb re-called the 5' RACE reads, giving one row per CDR3 protein. The sample records tens of thousands of distinct CDR3 sequences, 6.5% to 8% being singletons. What was sequenced was blood, either unsorted or a sorted T cell fraction (not recorded which). The source is a female donor with ankylosing spondylitis or in good health (not recorded which).

This clonotype was counted many times. The J gene is TRBJ2-5, the V gene TRBV12-3 or TRBV12-4; 8 nucleotides line up with TRBD1. After removal of 6 bases from V and 5 bases from J, the junction contained 8 bases not matched to a gene. The CDR3 is 14 residues long. The CDR3 reads CASSRTGTGETQYF. The CDR3 DNA is TGTGCCAGCAGCCGGACAGGGACGGGGGAGACCCAGTACTTC.

In this sample, this clonotype turned up many times. The rearrangement uses TRBV20-1 and TRBJ1-6; 12 nucleotides agree with TRBD1. Germline CDR1 DFQATT, CDR2 SNEGSKA (reference sequence). V gave up 2 bases and J gave up 9 bases; unmatched junction bases: 14. The CDR3 has 18 amino acids. The DNA for the CDR3 is TGCAGTGCTAGAAAGGGGACAGGGGGCCTCGCAGGAGGTTCACCCCTCCACTTT. This encodes CSARKGTGGLAGGSPLHF.

This clonotype was picked up many times. This rearrangement joins TRBV24-1 to TRBJ2-1; maybe TRBD2 (6 bases). The CDR3 sequence is 16 residues long. Looked up from germline, CDR1 is KGHDR and CDR2 is SFDVKD. V was pared by 2 bases and J by 6 bases, with 16 bases between. The CDR3: CATSDSTSISRNEQFF. CDR3 in DNA: TGTGCCACCAGTGATTCTACTAGCATCTCTCGCAATGAGCAGTTCTTC.

This clonotype was found many times. The V call is TRBV7-8, the J call TRBJ1-2, with 9 bases that match TRBD1. With 1 base clipped from V and 6 bases from J, the junction kept 6 bases outside the gene matches. The CDR3 loop spans 15 amino acids. Per the germline V gene, CDR1 is SGHVS and CDR2 is FQNEAQ. CDR3 protein: CASSLDLQGADGYTF. The CDR3 DNA follows: TGTGCCAGCAGCTTAGACCTACAGGGGGCAGATGGCTACACCTTC.

A few counts support this clonotype. The V call is TRBV5-1, the J call TRBJ1-4; tentatively, D is TRBD1 (6 bases). The CDR3 extends over 14 amino acids. The V and J ends lost 4 bases and 5 bases respectively, with 12 bases between them. The germline gives CDR1 SGHRS, CDR2 YFSETQ. The CDR3: CASSGGGPNEKLFF. In DNA, the CDR3 is TGCGCCAGCAGCGGAGGGGGACCAAATGAAAAACTGTTTTTT.

This clonotype qualifies as medium-sized. The chain links TRBV5-5 to TRBJ1-5, with TRBD1 matching over 8 bases. V trimming: 4 bases; J trimming: 6 bases; junction bases outside the gene matches: 9. The CDR3 runs to 15 residues. CDR1 SGHKS and CDR2 YYEKEE come from the germline V gene (reference sequence). CDR3 residues: CASSPTGGFGQPQHF. The CDR3 DNA follows: TGTGCCAGCAGCCCCACAGGGGGATTTGGTCAGCCCCAGCATTTT.

V and J are TRBV13 and TRBJ2-5; D is undetermined. Germline CDR1 PRHDT, CDR2 FYEKMQ (reference sequence). CDR3 length: 13 residues. V lost 5 bases and J lost 4, with 11 bases in between. The CDR3 is CASSPDIGETQYF. As DNA, the CDR3 is TGTGCCAGCAGCCCCGACATTGGAGAGACCCAGTACTTC. Looking up the rest from reference TRBV13 and TRBJ2-5 gives the full variable domain: AAGVIQSPRHLIKEKRETATLKCYPIPRHDTVYWYQQGPGQDPQFLISFYEKMQSDKGSIPDRFSAQQFSDYHSELNMSSLELGDSALYFCASSPDIGETQYFGPGTRLLVL.

This clonotype was observed at least ten times. This chain uses TRBV5-1 with TRBJ1-1; 7 bases agree with TRBD1. CDR3 length: 13 amino acids. The trim removed 3 bases at V and 11 bases at J, leaving 10 bases unmatched. Per germline, CDR1 SGHRS and CDR2 YFSETQ. The CDR3: CASSWGDSLRAFF. The CDR3, as DNA: TGCGCCAGCAGCTGGGGGGACAGCCTCCGGGCTTTCTTT.

The CDR3 DNA reads TGTGCCAGTAATGGGGAAGCGGGCACTGAAGCTTTCTTT. Encoded protein: CASNGEAGTEAFF. The chain couples TRBV19 to TRBJ1-1; D remains unclear. CDR1 and CDR2 from the germline V gene are LNHDA and SQIVND (reference sequence). This CDR3 is built from 13 residues. Deletions cut 7 bases from V and 4 bases from J, with 13 bases between.

At least ten counts were recorded for this clonotype. CDR3 region: CASSTGTVNTIYF. The CDR3 coding sequence is TGTGCCAGCAGCACAGGGACAGTAAACACCATATATTTT. The chain joins TRBV28 to TRBJ1-3; 7 positions agree with TRBD1. The CDR3 spans 13 residues. Germline values: CDR1 MDHEN, CDR2 SYDVKM. V lost 6 bases, J lost 6 bases, and 5 bases stayed unmatched.

Note on this clonotype: At one boundary the junction diverges from the germline segment, which might be a read error. This chain links TRBV7-2 with TRBJ2-1; 13 nucleotides align to TRBD2. The CDR3 spans 17 residues. The germline gives CDR1 SGHTA, CDR2 FQGNSA. In nucleotides, the CDR3 is TGTGCTAGCAGTTACGGACTAGCGGGGGCTCCCTACATTGAGCAGTTCTTC. Translating it yields CASSYGLAGAPYIEQFF.

This clonotype was seen at least ten times. The genes are TRBV7-8 and TRBJ1-5; 7 nucleotides line up with TRBD1. CDR1 is SGHVS, CDR2 FQNEAQ, per germline. Unmatched junction bases numbered 14, after V lost 4 bases and J lost 2 bases. The CDR3 is 18 residues long. CDR3 protein: CASSSQLTGSRGNQPQHF. In nucleotides, the CDR3 is TGTGCCAGCAGCTCCCAATTGACAGGGTCTCGCGGCAATCAGCCCCAGCATTTT.

The table lists this clonotype with many counts. V and J are TRBV12-3 or TRBV12-4 and TRBJ1-2, with D possibly being TRBD1 (6 bases). V was shortened by 9 bases and J by 2 bases, with 16 bases between the two germline ends. The CDR3 runs 14 residues. The CDR3 loop reads CASSGTRINYGYTF. The CDR3 coding sequence is TGTGCCAGTTCCGGGACACGGATCAACTATGGCTACACCTTC.

A few counts support this clonotype. The V and J genes are TRBV7-2 and TRBJ2-4; weak D call: TRBD2 (6 bases). Trimming cost V 5 bases and J 0 bases, with 8 bases left between them. CDR1 is SGHTA and CDR2 is FQGNSA in the germline V gene. CDR3 length equals 14 residues. CDR3: CASSRDLAKNIQYF. CDR3 DNA sequence: TGTGCCAGCAGCCGGGACTTAGCCAAAAACATTCAGTACTTC.

This clonotype was seen repeatedly, ten times or more. The J gene is TRBJ2-2, the V gene TRBV5-1; possibly TRBD1 for D (6 bases). This CDR3 has 17 amino acids. Trimming stripped 4 bases from V and 1 base from J, with 17 bases between. The germline V gene encodes CDR1 SGHRS and CDR2 YFSETQ. This CDR3 reads CASSPQPPGQNTGELFF. The CDR3 bases are TGCGCCAGCAGCCCACAACCGCCGGGACAGAACACCGGGGAGCTGTTTTTT.

This clonotype appeared a few times. This chain uses TRBV6-1 with TRBJ1-4, with D perhaps TRBD1 (6 bases). The germline V gene encodes CDR1 MNHNS and CDR2 SASEGT. With 5 bases removed from V and 5 bases from J, the gap between germline ends came to 15 bases. CDR3 length: 15 amino acids. The CDR3 region is CASSTIDRSNEKLFF. CDR3 DNA sequence: TGTGCCAGCAGTACAATCGACAGGTCGAATGAAAAACTGTTTTTT.

At least ten counts were recorded for this clonotype. The J gene is TRBJ1-3, the V gene TRBV6-1, with a tentative D call TRBD1 (5 bases). CDR3 length equals 15 residues. V was shortened by 7 bases and J by 0 bases, with 13 bases between the two germline ends. CDR1 MNHNS and CDR2 SASEGT come from the germline V gene. CDR3 in amino acids: CASMVRTSSGNTIYF. DNA of the CDR3: TGTGCCAGCATGGTTAGGACAAGCTCTGGAAACACCATATATTTT.

This clonotype was seen at least ten times. V and J are TRBV12-3 or TRBV12-4 and TRBJ2-1, with 9 bases fitting TRBD2. CDR3 length: 16 amino acids. The V and J ends lost 2 bases and 8 bases, in that order; junction bases with no gene match: 10. The CDR3 sequence: CASSLSGTSRVDEQFF. The CDR3 region has the DNA TGTGCCAGCAGTTTATCGGGGACTAGCAGGGTCGATGAGCAGTTCTTC.

This clonotype was detected ten times or more. The V call is TRBV19, the J call TRBJ2-2; TRBD1 aligns across 8 bases. Unmatched junction bases numbered 12, after V lost 8 bases and J lost 7 bases. Germline lookup yields CDR1 LNHDA and CDR2 SQIVND (reference sequence). The CDR3 covers 15 residues. CDR3 loop: CASGRRQGLIGELFF. CDR3 nucleotides: TGTGCCAGTGGACGAAGACAGGGGCTAATCGGGGAGCTGTTTTTT.

This clonotype was seen at least ten times. The V and J genes are TRBV7-6 and TRBJ2-3; D might be TRBD1 (6 bases). V was pared by 4 bases and J by 0 bases, with 17 bases between. This CDR3 spans 17 amino acids. Per germline, CDR1 SGHVS and CDR2 FNYEAQ. CDR3 in DNA: TGTGCCAGCAGCTCGCGCCCTCAGGGGCAGAGCACAGATACGCAGTATTTT. Encoded protein: CASSSRPQGQSTDTQYF.

Ten or more counts support this clonotype. J is TRBJ1-2 and V is TRBV5-1; a possible D gene is TRBD1 (6 bases). Germline values: CDR1 SGHRS, CDR2 YFSETQ. V was pared by 1 base and J by 6 bases, with 16 bases between. The CDR3 totals 15 residues. CDR3 region: CASSLSTGYGDGYTF. CDR3 in DNA: TGCGCCAGCAGCTTGTCTACAGGGTACGGAGATGGCTACACCTTC.

This clonotype has a count of ten or more. The chain uses TRBV5-4 and TRBJ1-1, with TRBD1 matching over 7 bases. Germline V gives CDR1 SGHNT, CDR2 YYREEE (reference sequence). The CDR3 loop spans 15 amino acids. Trimming took 2 bases from V and 2 from J; bases not matched to a gene: 6. The CDR3 nucleotides read TGTGCCAGCAGCTTTATGGACAGGCCTAACACTGAAGCTTTCTTT. Translating it yields CASSFMDRPNTEAFF.

The chain couples TRBV7-7 to TRBJ1-1; no clear D gene. This CDR3 has 12 amino acids. V lost 10 bases to trimming and J lost 0 bases, with 9 bases between them. CDR1 and CDR2 (germline): SSHAT, FNYEAQ (reference sequence). CDR3 region: CATSPVNTEAFF. In DNA form, the CDR3 reads TGTGCCACCTCTCCAGTGAACACTGAAGCTTTCTTT.

In its sample, this clonotype was seen many times. This sequence joins TRBV3-1 and TRBJ2-3; the D gene could be TRBD1 or TRBD2 (5 bases each). V was shortened by 4 bases and J by 3 bases, with 17 bases between the two germline ends. The CDR3 consists of 16 residues. Germline loops: CDR1 LGHDT, CDR2 YNNKEL (reference sequence). The CDR3 loop is CASSLEGLGGTDTQYF. The CDR3 DNA reads TGTGCCAGCAGCCTCGAGGGGCTTGGGGGAACAGATACGCAGTATTTT.

Concerning this clonotype: One junction end disagrees with the germline gene, perhaps due to a read error. The CDR3 loop is CTSSRTGDQPQHF. In nucleotides, the CDR3 is TGTACCAGCAGTCGTACAGGGGACCAGCCGCAGCATTTT. The chain joins TRBV6-1 to TRBJ1-5; TRBD1 matches at 7 bases. Per the germline V gene, CDR1 is MNHNS and CDR2 is SASEGT. The CDR3 consists of 13 residues.

Ten or more counts support this clonotype. The rearrangement uses TRBV2 and TRBJ1-2, with D perhaps TRBD1 (6 bases). V shed 5 bases and J shed 1 base, with 8 bases lying between them. CDR1 SNHLY and CDR2 FYNNEI come from the germline V gene. There are 13 residues in the CDR3. This chain's CDR3 is CASSKGVNYGYTF. The CDR3 DNA sequence: TGTGCCAGCAGTAAGGGGGTTAACTATGGCTACACCTTC.

This clonotype was counted a few times. The chain couples TRBV7-9 to TRBJ2-7; 12 nucleotides align to TRBD2. The V gene end was trimmed by 5 bases and the J gene end by 8 bases; junction bases not matched to a gene: 13. Germline assignment: CDR1 SEHNR and CDR2 FQNEAQ (reference sequence). This CDR3 has 16 amino acids. The CDR3: CASSLYPGLAGGKQYF. Written as DNA, the CDR3 is TGTGCCAGCAGCCTCTACCCGGGGCTAGCGGGGGGGAAGCAGTACTTC.

This clonotype showed up many times. The J gene is TRBJ2-1, the V gene TRBV28; D is possibly TRBD1 (6 bases). This CDR3 region has 14 residues. Trimming pared 8 bases from V and 3 bases from J, leaving 14 bases between. CDR1 and CDR2 (germline): MDHEN, SYDVKM. The CDR3 DNA reads as TGTGCCAGCGGGCACAGGGACCTCTACAATGAGCAGTTCTTC. Its translation is CASGHRDLYNEQFF.

This clonotype was found many times. The V gene is TRBV5-1, the J gene TRBJ2-7, with D perhaps being TRBD1 or TRBD2 (6 bases each). Germline values: CDR1 SGHRS, CDR2 YFSETQ. CDR3 length equals 15 residues. Between the trimmed V and J ends, which lost 0 bases and 1 base, there was a span of 11 bases. The CDR3 nucleotides are TGCGCCAGCAGCTTGGAGGGGGGCAAATCCTACGAGCAGTACTTC. Translating gives CASSLEGGKSYEQYF.

Concerning this clonotype: With a much larger clone just one base away, this may be a read error. The V call is TRBV6-5, the J call TRBJ2-1; TRBD1 agrees at 8 bases. This CDR3 spans 17 amino acids. With 4 bases clipped from V and 9 bases from J, the junction kept 17 bases outside the gene matches. CDR1 and CDR2 from the germline V gene are MNHEY and SVGAGI. DNA for the CDR3: TGTGCCAGCAGTTCCCGAAAGACAGGGGACACGATGAGTGAGCAGTTCTTC. Protein sequence: CASSSRKTGDTMSEQFF.